Sequencing of this T cell receptor beta chain was carried out in a study of blood T cells in healthy people across ages. The second PCR ran roughly 7 to 11 cycles with a sample-barcoded 5' primer and J-beta primers. Each cDNA molecule, via a template-switch adaptor with 12 random nucleotides, was tagged. TCRdb analysed the 5' RACE reads with MiXCR anew, one entry per CDR3 protein. The table lists about 570,000 distinct CDR3 sequences, about 29% of them singletons. Points from the study as a whole: PBMCs went unsorted, and a conclusive naive versus antigen-experienced comparison was therefore prevented.

The CDR3 runs to 16 residues. Trimming removed 1 base from V and 3 bases from J; junction bases left unmatched: 4. Germline values: CDR1 LGHDT, CDR2 YNNKEL (reference sequence). This clonotype turned up a few times. Its antigen is currently unknown. A further study also used this sample, focusing on T cells of mothers and their children. That paper notes: At a rate of about 1.5 ug per 15 ul, cDNA synthesis received all of the extracted RNA. No persistent microchimeric T cell clones were detected at approximately 100 clones per million clonotypes sensitivity.

What was sequenced was blood. This rearrangement joins TRBV3-1 to TRBJ1-4; 8 positions match TRBD1. The receptor was isolated from a boy aged 2 to 9 in good health. CDR3 sequence reads: CASSQGTGLPNEKLFF. The CDR3 DNA reads TGTGCCAGCAGCCAAGGGACAGGGCTACCTAATGAAAAACTGTTTTTT.